This T cell receptor (beta chain) originates from a study of T cells expressing NK-cell markers. Notes on the study in general: Of the CD8+ T cells in about 6 donors, about 1.0-7.0% belonged to dominant NKG2C+ clonotypes. Expanded clones of NKG2C+ T cells had an unclear HCMV specificity.

TCRdb re-called the 5' RACE reads and shows each CDR3 protein once, DNA omitted. Its table lists fewer than 400,000 distinct CDR3 sequences. Worth noting for this clonotype: The antigen is undetermined.

The sequenced sample consisted of blood T cells: a sorted CD56 or NKG2C T cell subset, CD4+ or CD8+ T cells, or bulk PBMC T cells (not recorded which). This sequence was found in a man aged 18 to 69 in good health.

The CDR3 here is CASGPRGGNQPQHF. The chain joins TRBV7-8 to TRBJ1-5; absent DNA, TCRdb's TRBD1 call cannot be checked. Per germline, CDR1 SGHVS and CDR2 FQNEAQ. The CDR3 runs to 14 residues.